These 31 T cell receptor beta chains were all obtained from the same sample, sequenced in a study of spatial heterogeneity in lung cancer. Time point described: blood at routine non-recurrence follow-up after resection. One entry per CDR3 protein results from TCRdb running MiXCR on the 5' RACE reads. The table lists 110,000 or so distinct CDR3 sequences, approximately 10% of them singletons. Sample: PBMCs, taken at follow-up. The receptors here all came from a female donor with early-stage non-small cell lung cancer.

The table lists this clonotype with a few counts. The chain is built from TRBV9 and TRBJ2-2, with TRBD2 identical over 7 bases. With V trimmed by 3 bases and J by 6 bases, 14 bases remained unmatched. The CDR3 is 17 amino acids. Per the germline V gene, CDR1 is SGDLS and CDR2 is YYNGEE. CDR3 in amino acids: CASSGAAGGGPPGELFF. The CDR3 DNA reads as TGTGCCAGCAGCGGGGCCGCTGGGGGAGGGCCACCCGGGGAGCTGTTTTTT.

V and J are TRBV7-2 and TRBJ2-2, with D maybe TRBD2 (6 bases). Germline values: CDR1 SGHTA, CDR2 FQGNSA. This CDR3 region has 14 residues. Trimming left V 4 bases short and J 0 bases short, with 6 bases between. CDR3 loop: CASSSGANTGELFF. CDR3 bases: TGTGCCAGCAGCTCGGGGGCGAACACCGGGGAGCTGTTTTTT.

The table lists this clonotype with a few counts. The chain joins TRBV4-2 to TRBJ1-1, with unresolved D. CDR1 LGHNA and CDR2 YNFKEQ come from the germline V gene. V lost 0 bases, J lost 7 bases, and 12 bases lay in between. The CDR3 consists of 14 residues. In DNA form, the CDR3 reads TGTGCCAGCAGCCAAGATCGGGCAGGTAGTGAAGCTTTCTTT. It yields the protein CASSQDRAGSEAFF.

This clonotype was seen more than once but under ten times. The genes are TRBV25-1 and TRBJ1-1; 7 bases map to TRBD1. The CDR3 spans 18 residues. Germline trimming cut 4 bases from V and 1 base from J; bases unmatched to any gene: 15. The germline CDR1 and CDR2 sequences are MGHDK and SYGVNS. The CDR3 sequence: CASSGIYRRGNRNTEAFF. The DNA of the CDR3 is TGTGCCAGCAGTGGGATCTATCGCAGGGGGAACAGGAACACTGAAGCTTTCTTT.

This clonotype has a handful of counts. V and J are TRBV7-2 and TRBJ2-2; D is unclear. Looked up from germline, CDR1 is SGHTA and CDR2 is FQGNSA. The CDR3 consists of 14 residues. The V end lost 2 bases, the J end lost 1 base, and 5 bases lay between the germline ends. CDR3 nucleotides: TGTGCCAGCAGCTTATCCTTGAACACCGGGGAGCTGTTTTTT. Amino acids: CASSLSLNTGELFF.

This sequence joins TRBV18 and TRBJ2-7, with 7 bases matching TRBD1. Germline lookup yields CDR1 KGHSH and CDR2 LQKENI. V dropped 2 bases and J dropped 6; count of bases not matched to a gene: 1. The CDR3 spans 12 residues. The CDR3 protein is CASSPRTGEQYV. DNA of the CDR3: TGTGCCAGCTCACCAAGGACAGGCGAGCAGTACGTC.

This clonotype was observed a handful of times. This chain joins TRBV19 and TRBJ2-3; TRBD1 matches 9 bases. From germline, CDR1 is LNHDA and CDR2 SQIVND (reference sequence). Losses at the gene ends were 6 bases for V and 2 bases for J; bases not matched to a gene: 6. The CDR3 is 15 residues long. Here the CDR3 reads CASSIRDRATDTQYF. CDR3 DNA: TGTGCCAGTAGCATCCGGGACAGGGCCACAGATACGCAGTATTTT.

The sample holds a few counts of this clonotype. This rearrangement joins TRBV10-3 to TRBJ2-5; TRBD1 might be the D (5 bases). V was trimmed by 4 bases and J by 2 bases, leaving 8 bases between them. From germline, CDR1 is ENHRY and CDR2 SYGVKD. This CDR3 region has 13 residues. CDR3 bases: TGTGCCATCAGTGTGACAGATCAAGAGACCCAGTACTTC. It is translated as CAISVTDQETQYF.

This clonotype has at least ten counts. This rearrangement joins TRBV29-1 to TRBJ2-1; TRBD2 might be the D (6 bases). Germline assignment: CDR1 SQVTM and CDR2 ANQGSEA. This CDR3 is built from 15 residues. V lost 5 bases to trimming and J lost 0 bases, with 14 bases between them. CDR3 nucleotides: TGCAGCGTTCCTCGCGGGGAGAGCTCCTACAATGAGCAGTTCTTC. Translation: CSVPRGESSYNEQFF.

This sequence joins TRBV6-2 or TRBV6-3 and TRBJ2-5, with unresolved D. Per the germline V gene, CDR1 is MNHEY and CDR2 is SVGEGT. This CDR3 is built from 11 residues. Trimming shortened V by 2 bases and J by 4 bases, and 2 bases separated the two germline ends. Here the CDR3 reads CASSYRETQYF. The CDR3, as DNA: TGTGCCAGCAGTTACCGAGAGACCCAGTACTTC.

This clonotype was counted ten times or more. This chain connects TRBV28 to TRBJ2-4; D call uncertain. CDR3 size: 14 residues. The germline V gene encodes CDR1 MDHEN and CDR2 SYDVKM. V lost 6 bases and J lost 0, with 9 bases in between. Here the CDR3 DNA reads TGTGCCAGCAGCCCGATTGTAGCCAAAAACATTCAGTACTTC. Encoded protein: CASSPIVAKNIQYF.

This clonotype was counted at least ten times. The V and J genes are TRBV19 and TRBJ2-1; a possible D gene is TRBD2 (5 bases). The CDR3 extends over 16 amino acids. V gave up 3 bases and J gave up 3 bases, with 15 bases separating them. Germline CDR1 LNHDA, CDR2 SQIVND (reference sequence). The CDR3 protein is CASSMSSSPLYNEQFF. The CDR3 nucleotides are TGTGCCAGTAGTATGTCTAGCTCACCTCTCTACAATGAGCAGTTCTTC.

This chain uses TRBV10-3 with TRBJ2-3; 9 positions agree with TRBD2. CDR1 and CDR2 (germline): ENHRY, SYGVKD. The junction had 6 bases not matched to a gene; V was cut back by 5 bases and J by 3 bases. The CDR3 has 15 residues. The CDR3 DNA follows: TGTGCCATCAGTCCTAGCGGGATGGCTACAGATACGCAGTATTTT. Protein sequence: CAISPSGMATDTQYF.

The gene calls are TRBV2 and TRBJ2-1; perhaps TRBD2 as D (6 bases). The germline CDR1 and CDR2 sequences are SNHLY and FYNNEI. The CDR3 has 15 amino acids. The V gene lost 4 bases and the J gene lost 7 bases, with 17 bases spanning the gap. Here the CDR3 DNA reads TGTGCCAGCAGTGCGGGGGATCAGGGAAAGAATGAGCAGTTCTTC. As protein: CASSAGDQGKNEQFF.

This clonotype occurred a few times. The rearrangement links TRBV15 to TRBJ2-7, with D perhaps matching TRBD2 (5 bases). This CDR3 spans 14 amino acids. Trimming cost V 0 bases and J 6 bases, with 12 bases left between them. CDR1 and CDR2 (germline): LNHNV, YYDKDF (reference sequence). CDR3 region: CATSRDYAAGEQYF. The CDR3 region has the DNA TGTGCCACCAGCAGAGATTACGCGGCGGGCGAGCAGTACTTC.

This clonotype was picked up many times. V and J are TRBV10-3 and TRBJ1-6, with D possibly being TRBD1 (5 bases). Germline V gene data show CDR1 as ENHRY and CDR2 as SYGVKD. Trimming stripped 7 bases from V and 7 bases from J, with 11 bases between. The length of the CDR3 is 13 residues. In DNA form, the CDR3 reads TGTGCCATCAAGGGGTTGGAGAATTCACCCCTCCACTTT. Encoded protein: CAIKGLENSPLHF.

In this sample, this clonotype turned up a few times. J is TRBJ1-4 and V is TRBV2; D might be TRBD1 (6 bases). The CDR3 covers 15 residues. CDR1 and CDR2 (germline): SNHLY, FYNNEI. V gave up 7 bases and J gave up 0 bases, with 12 bases separating them. In DNA, the CDR3 is TGTGCCAGCACGAGACAGGTTGCAACTAATGAAAAACTGTTTTTT. Translated: CASTRQVATNEKLFF.

This clonotype showed up just a few times. V is TRBV4-2 and J is TRBJ2-1; TRBD2 matches at 14 bases. The J segment lost 9 bases and the V segment lost 3 bases, leaving 1 base of the junction unmatched. Germline loops: CDR1 LGHNA, CDR2 YNFKEQ. The CDR3 length is 14 residues. CDR3 DNA sequence: TGTGCCAGCAGCCAGGGACTAGCGGGGGCTGAGCAGTTCTTC. It encodes CASSQGLAGAEQFF.

Details on this clonotype: A read error may account for a junction end that differs from germline. The J gene is TRBJ2-5, the V gene TRBV18; no firm D call. Germline CDR1 KGHSH, CDR2 LQKENI. The CDR3 covers 13 residues. CDR3 sequence reads: CDSSPGYQETQYF. CDR3 DNA sequence: TGTGACAGCTCGCCTGGGTACCAAGAGACCCAGTACTTC.

This clonotype appeared many times. The chain joins TRBV24-1 to TRBJ2-1, with 9 bases identical to TRBD2. The CDR3 runs 15 residues. The V gene's germline CDR1 is KGHDR and CDR2 SFDVKD. The V segment lost 3 bases and the J segment 7 bases; nucleotides outside the gene matches: 6. The CDR3 region has the DNA TGTGCCACCAGTGATCCCTTGGGACTAGCAAATGAGCAGTTCTTC. Amino acid sequence: CATSDPLGLANEQFF.

This clonotype was counted a few times. The chain joins TRBV11-2 to TRBJ1-4, with 10 positions matching TRBD1. Germline CDR1 reads SGHAT; CDR2 reads FQNNGV. With 1 base clipped from V and 5 bases from J, the junction kept 1 base outside the gene matches. The CDR3 covers 15 residues. The CDR3 region has the DNA TGTGCCAGCAGCTTAGTGGACAGGGGGAATGAAAAACTGTTTTTT. Protein product: CASSLVDRGNEKLFF.

This clonotype has just a few counts. The genes are TRBV7-9 and TRBJ2-7; D possibly corresponds to TRBD1 (6 bases). Germline assignment: CDR1 SEHNR and CDR2 FQNEAQ (reference sequence). The ends were cut back, 5 bases at V and 6 bases at J, with 14 bases in the middle. The CDR3 has 13 amino acids. As DNA, the CDR3 is TGTGCCAGCAGCCACCCAGGGGTTTCCGAGCAGTACTTC. This gives the protein CASSHPGVSEQYF.

The rearrangement links TRBV2 to TRBJ1-6; no clear D. V shed 5 bases and J shed 4 bases, with 15 bases lying between them. The V gene's germline CDR1 is SNHLY and CDR2 FYNNEI. The CDR3 runs 16 residues. The CDR3 DNA reads as TGTGCCAGCAGTAAGAGGCTTGCCGGTTATAATTCACCCCTCCACTTT. Amino acid sequence: CASSKRLAGYNSPLHF.

This clonotype was seen a handful of times. The V call is TRBV20-1, the J call TRBJ1-4; TRBD1 might be the D (5 bases). Trimming removed 6 bases at V and 4 bases at J, with 12 bases between. CDR1 and CDR2 from the germline V gene are DFQATT and SNEGSKA (reference sequence). This CDR3 has 13 amino acids. CDR3 nucleotides: TGCAGTGCCGGGGGTCAGTTTAATGAAAAACTGTTTTTT. Protein: CSAGGQFNEKLFF.

The sample holds many counts of this clonotype. This sequence joins TRBV6-6 and TRBJ1-1; D gene uncertain. The CDR3 is made up of 12 amino acids. The germline gives CDR1 MNHNY, CDR2 SVGAGI (reference sequence). With 8 bases removed from V and 1 base from J, the gap between germline ends came to 8 bases. CDR3 loop: CASLRPNTEAFF. Written as DNA, the CDR3 is TGTGCCAGCTTGAGGCCGAACACTGAAGCTTTCTTT.

CDR3 in DNA: TGCGCCAGCAGCCAACCCGGGACAGGCGGCGAAAAACTGTTTTTT. This encodes CASSQPGTGGEKLFF. The chain is built from TRBV4-3 and TRBJ1-4; 8 positions match TRBD1. The CDR3 runs 15 residues. With 2 bases clipped from V and 8 bases from J, the junction kept 7 bases outside the gene matches. Per the germline V gene, CDR1 is LGHNA and CDR2 is YSLEER.

This clonotype was recorded a few times. The chain links TRBV6-2 or TRBV6-3 to TRBJ1-2, with D perhaps TRBD1 (6 bases). The germline gives CDR1 MNHEY, CDR2 SVGEGT. Trimming shortened V by 6 bases and J by 8 bases, and 16 bases separated the two germline ends. The CDR3 spans 13 residues. CDR3 DNA: TGTGCCAGCAGACCAACAGGGATAATAGGCTACACCTTC. Amino acid sequence: CASRPTGIIGYTF.

This clonotype was seen ten or more times. The chain has TRBV7-9 and TRBJ2-7; 10 nucleotides match TRBD2. V lost 5 bases to trimming and J lost 3 bases; unmatched junction nucleotides: 10. The CDR3 length is 16 residues. In germline, CDR1 is SEHNR, CDR2 FQNEAQ (reference sequence). The CDR3 sequence: CASSADPSGRGYEQYV. The CDR3 bases are TGTGCCAGCAGCGCAGACCCCAGCGGGAGGGGCTACGAGCAGTACGTC.

This clonotype was seen a handful of times. V is TRBV24-1 and J is TRBJ2-3, with 8 bases fitting TRBD1. V gave up 4 bases and J gave up 6 bases; unmatched junction bases: 11. The germline V gene encodes CDR1 KGHDR and CDR2 SFDVKD. The CDR3 contains 16 residues. The CDR3 sequence is CATSEEGTGVRDTQYF. The CDR3, as DNA: TGTGCCACCAGTGAAGAAGGGACAGGCGTCAGGGATACGCAGTATTTT.

This clonotype has a single count. The chain combines TRBV7-6 with TRBJ1-1; D is unclear. Between the trimmed V and J ends, which lost 4 bases and 0 bases, there was a span of 6 bases. The germline gives CDR1 SGHVS, CDR2 FNYEAQ. The CDR3 runs to 13 residues. CDR3 bases: TGTGCCAGCAGCTCGAACTTGAACACTGAAGCTTTCTTT. Protein product: CASSSNLNTEAFF.

This clonotype appeared many times. This chain links TRBV12-3 or TRBV12-4 with TRBJ1-5, with TRBD1 as a possible D gene (6 bases). V lost 2 bases, J lost 2 bases, and 13 bases lay in between. CDR3 length equals 16 residues. CDR3 loop: CASSLSTGRGNQPQHF. CDR3 coding DNA: TGTGCCAGCAGTTTAAGTACAGGGAGGGGCAATCAGCCCCAGCATTTT.